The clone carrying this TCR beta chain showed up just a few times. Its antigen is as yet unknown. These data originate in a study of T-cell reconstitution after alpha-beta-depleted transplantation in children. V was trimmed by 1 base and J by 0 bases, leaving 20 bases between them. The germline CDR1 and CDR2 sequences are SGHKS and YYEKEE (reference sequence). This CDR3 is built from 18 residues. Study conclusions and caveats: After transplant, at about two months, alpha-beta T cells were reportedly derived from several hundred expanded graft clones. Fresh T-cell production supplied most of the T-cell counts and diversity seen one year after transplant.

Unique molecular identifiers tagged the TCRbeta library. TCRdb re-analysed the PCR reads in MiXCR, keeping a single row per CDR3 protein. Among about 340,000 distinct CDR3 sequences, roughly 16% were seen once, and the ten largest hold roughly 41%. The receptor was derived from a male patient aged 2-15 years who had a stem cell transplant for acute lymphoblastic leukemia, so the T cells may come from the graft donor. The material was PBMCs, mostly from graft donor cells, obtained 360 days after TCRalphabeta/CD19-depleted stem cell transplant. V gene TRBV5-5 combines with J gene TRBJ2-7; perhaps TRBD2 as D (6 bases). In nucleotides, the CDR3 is TGTGCCAGCAGCTTGAGGCCCGGGACTCTAGCGAGCTCCTACGAGCAGTACTTC. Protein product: CASSLRPGTLASSYEQYF.